Here is one TCR beta chain with its context. The antigen remains unidentified. This specimen comes from a study of vaccination effects on CD4 cells after COVID-19. Antigen-specific CD4+ T cell clonotypes were called by their expansion after viral peptide-pool culture in ViraFEST. Upon completion of roughly ten days in culture, CD4+ T cells were isolated. It was two doses of either the BNT162b2 or mRNA-1273 vaccine that participants received. Supplemented with approximately 10 IU/ml IL-2 and 7.5 to 10 ug/ml peptides, 2 million to 2.5 million PBMC per well were kept in culture. Regarding the study as a whole: Infection-derived and vaccine-derived clones contracted markedly late after vaccination. Just 1 of 255 vaccine-induced clones in healthy recipients was cross-reactive.

Germline V lookup: CDR1 SGHKS, CDR2 YYEKEE (reference sequence). The CDR3 is 13 residues long. Trimming removed 5 bases from V and 0 bases from J, with 8 bases in between. Profiling relied on immunoSEQ multiplex PCR, and the TCRdb table lists in-frame clones only, not all of them. Here the sample spans tens of thousands of clones, 73% being singletons. V is TRBV5-5 and J is TRBJ1-1; a possible D gene is TRBD1 (5 bases). Material: CD4+ T cells from PBMCs cultured with HCoV-229E spike peptides, obtained after COVID-19 vaccination. The TCR sequence derives from a human donor who received a COVID-19 vaccine. CDR3 region: CASSRGLNTEAFF. CDR3 coding DNA: TGTGCCAGCAGTCGGGGACTGAACACTGAAGCTTTCTTT. Full variable domain (missing parts from reference TRBV5-5 and TRBJ1-1): DAGVTQSPTHLIKTRGQQVTLRCSPISGHKSVSWYQQVLGQGPQFIFQYYEKEERGRGNFPDRFSARQFPNYSSELNVNALLLGDSALYLCASSRGLNTEAFFGQGTRLTVV.